This section outlines one T cell receptor beta chain sequence together with its context. The clone's antigen remains unknown. The input lacks base qualities; no much larger clone sits a single base away. TCRdb shows the sequencer as Illumina NovaSeq 6000. cDNA libraries for TCRalpha and TCRbeta were prepared by 5'RACE using constant-segment primers, with sample barcodes and unique molecular identifiers added. RNA was extracted from every sample with Trizol reagent. Amplification of the libraries took two PCR steps, and the second step added a second sample barcode plus Illumina TruSeq adapters. Sequencing of libraries was performed on an Illumina NovaSeq with 2 x 150 bp paired-end reads. Per the authors' processing: Demultiplexing of reads and collapsing into UMI-guided consensus sequences were performed with migec v1.2.7. Using mixcr v2.1.11, UMI consensuses were aligned to TRA and TRB V and J templates and then assembled into clonotypes. Clonotypes were classified as expanded or contracted when called significant by both edgeR and NoisET, with noise models trained on biological replicates. For edgeR calls, the thresholds were a false discovery rate-adjusted p below 0.01 and a log2 fold-change of 1. As an exploratory analysis of dynamics, max-normalized trajectories of the 1000 most abundant clonotypes were examined with PCA combined with hierarchical clustering. Separately sequenced CD4+ and CD8+ repertoires were used to assign the CD4 or CD8 phenotype of responding clones. TCRdb reworked the public reads: Q25 trimming with fastp, MiXCR clone assembly, productive beta chains retained. Identical CDR3 protein sequences are pooled into one entry, listed with their most common genes and DNA. The authors' filters were not applied to this entry. This sample holds around 340,000 distinct CDR3 sequences; 13% to 15% were observed only once. The ten largest clones add up to 22% of the sample.

The junction carries 14 bases between V and J, which are trimmed by 4 bases and 1 base respectively. The germline V gene (reference sequence) yields DFQATT for CDR1 and SNEGSKA for CDR2. The CDR3, cysteine through phenylalanine, is 15 amino acids long. Only the CDR3 part of the read is kept: 45 bases, read in frame from the first base. Ficoll-Paque density gradient centrifugation was the method used to isolate PBMCs. The sample belongs to a study of T-cell memory formation after mild COVID-19 (dated by TCRdb to the early 2020s). Study-wide context: TCR sequence clusters from the two donors were found to be largely donor specific. The cohort was made up of two young adult volunteers, one female and one male, who were previously healthy. In a couple of donors, T-cell clones that expanded and contracted after mild COVID-19 were tracked by sequencing TCRalpha and TCRbeta repertoires over time. Findings and caveats that apply to the study as a whole: Some responding clones were detected in pre-infection memory, suggesting pre-existing cross-reactive memory T cells joined the SARS-CoV-2 response. The second-wave clones that peaked on day 37 were not confirmed to be SARS-CoV-2 specific. Only a couple of mild cases were covered by the study, and larger cohorts that include severe cases with pre-infection samples were considered necessary. Clones that contracted from day 15 to 85 showed balanced CD4/CD8 phenotypes, whereas a second wave of clones that expanded from day 15 to 37 leaned towards CD4+. Contracting CD4+ clones were found mainly in CM and EM memory subsets, while CD8+ clones were enriched in EMRA.

The TCR sequence derives from a man aged 18-30 years who had mild COVID-19 (a few samples of this study predate the infection). The sample titles of this study are shuffled in the database, so cell type and time point are left out; the donor was told from shared clones. The rearranged chain carries TRBV20-1 and TRBJ2-1; TRBD2 is a weak D gene call, 6 bases matching. The sequencing input was PBMCs or a T cell subset sorted from them (not recorded which). This receptor has the CDR3 CSAISGLASYNEQFF. In nucleotides, the sequence is TGCAGTGCTATCTCGGGACTTGCTTCCTACAATGAGCAGTTCTTC.